This TCR beta chain was recovered during a study of T cells in localized non-small cell lung cancer. Overall study findings and caveats: A denser population of T cells in blood accompanied longer overall survival. Adjacent uninvolved lung had the highest clonality, suggesting focused antigen responses.

As for this clone: As yet, its antigen is unknown.

TCRdb's copy holds only in-frame clones and misses some; the assay was immunoSEQ multiplex PCR. The sample yields approximately 30,000 clones, 90% to 95% seen once. Per the germline V gene, CDR1 is MGHRA and CDR2 is YSYEKL. This CDR3 has 15 residues. V was clipped by 1 base and J by 0 bases, with 7 bases between them. The chain is built from TRBV4-1 and TRBJ2-4; D not certain. This material consisted of peripheral blood, taken before any cancer treatment. The sequence was obtained from a female donor over 55 with stage I lung adenocarcinoma. The CDR3 nucleotides are TGCGCCAGCAGCCAAGCCGTCCTAGCCAAAAACATTCAGTACTTC. Amino acid sequence: CASSQAVLAKNIQYF.